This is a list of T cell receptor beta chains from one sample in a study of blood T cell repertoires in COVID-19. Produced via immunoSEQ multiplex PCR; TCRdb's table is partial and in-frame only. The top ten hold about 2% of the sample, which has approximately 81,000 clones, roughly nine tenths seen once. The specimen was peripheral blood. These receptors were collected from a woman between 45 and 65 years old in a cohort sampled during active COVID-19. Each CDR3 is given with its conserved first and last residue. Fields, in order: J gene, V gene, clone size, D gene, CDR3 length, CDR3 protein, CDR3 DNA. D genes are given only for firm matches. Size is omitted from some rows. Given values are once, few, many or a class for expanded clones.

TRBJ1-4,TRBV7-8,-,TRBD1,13,CASQTGGHEKLFF,TGTGCCAGCCAGACAGGGGGCCATGAAAAACTGTTTTTT
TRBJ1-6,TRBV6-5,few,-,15,CASSYSRQFNSPLHF,TGTGCCAGCAGTTACTCGAGGCAGTTTAATTCACCCCTCCACTTT
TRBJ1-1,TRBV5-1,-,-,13,CASREQQNTEAFF,TGCGCCAGCAGGGAACAGCAGAACACTGAAGCTTTCTTT
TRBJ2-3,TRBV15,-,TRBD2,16,CATSLNLGGTGDTQYF,TGTGCCACCAGCCTCAATCTCGGGGGGACTGGAGATACGCAGTATTTT
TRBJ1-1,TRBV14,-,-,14,CASSQRGGNTEAFF,TGTGCCAGCAGCCAACGGGGGGGGAACACTGAAGCTTTCTTT
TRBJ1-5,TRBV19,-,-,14,CASSLQGYNQPQHF,TGTGCCAGTAGCCTACAGGGATACAATCAGCCCCAGCATTTT
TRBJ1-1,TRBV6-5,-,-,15,CASSQSGVLNTEAFF,TGTGCCAGCAGTCAATCAGGGGTTCTTAACACTGAAGCTTTCTTT
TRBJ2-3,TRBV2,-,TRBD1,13,CASSEDRGDTQYF,TGTGCCAGCAGTGAGGACAGGGGAGATACGCAGTATTTT
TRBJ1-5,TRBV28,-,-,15,CASSSPGRVDQPQHF,TGTGCCAGCAGCTCCCCTGGGAGGGTCGATCAGCCCCAGCATTTT
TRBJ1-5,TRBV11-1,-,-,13,CASSQGIGQPQHF,TGTGCCAGCAGCCAGGGAATAGGTCAGCCCCAGCATTTT
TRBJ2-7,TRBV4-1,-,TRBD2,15,CASSQGASGSYEQYF,TGCGCCAGCAGCCAAGGGGCTAGCGGGAGTTACGAGCAGTACTTC
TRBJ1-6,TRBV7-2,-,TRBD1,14,CASSPDRVSSPLHF,TGTGCCAGCAGCCCGGACAGGGTTAGTTCACCCCTCCACTTT
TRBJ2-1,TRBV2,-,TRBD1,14,CASRTGTGTGEQFF,TGTGCCAGCAGAACCGGGACAGGGACTGGGGAGCAGTTCTTC
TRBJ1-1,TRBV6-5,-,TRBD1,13,CASRQGANTEAFF,TGTGCCAGCAGACAGGGGGCGAACACTGAAGCTTTCTTT
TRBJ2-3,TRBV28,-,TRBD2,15,CASSSIGLAADTQYF,TGTGCCAGCAGTTCGATCGGACTAGCGGCAGATACGCAGTATTTT
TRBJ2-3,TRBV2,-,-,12,CASRRGGDTQYF,TGTGCCAGCAGGAGGGGGGGGGATACGCAGTATTTT
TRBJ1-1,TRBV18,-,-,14,CASSFGQKNTEAFF,TGTGCCAGCTCTTTTGGACAGAAGAACACTGAAGCTTTCTTT
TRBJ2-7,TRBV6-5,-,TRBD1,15,CASSYSAGGPYEQYF,TGTGCCAGCAGTTACTCTGCAGGGGGCCCCTACGAGCAGTACTTC
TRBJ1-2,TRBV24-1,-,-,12,CATSDTVFGYTF,TGTGCCACCAGTGATACGGTATTCGGCTACACCTTC
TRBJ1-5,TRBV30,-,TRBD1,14,CAWSPGGRDQPQHF,TGTGCCTGGAGCCCAGGGGGCAGGGATCAGCCCCAGCATTTT
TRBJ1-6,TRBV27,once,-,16,CASSSYGGANNSPLHF,TGTGCCAGCAGTTCTTATGGGGGGGCCAATAATTCACCCCTCCACTTT
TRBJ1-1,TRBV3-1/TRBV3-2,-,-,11,CASSHRTEAFF,TGTGCCAGCAGCCACCGCACTGAAGCTTTCTTT
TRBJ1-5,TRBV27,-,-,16,CASSLFGGASNQPQHF,TGTGCCAGCAGTTTGTTTGGGGGCGCAAGCAATCAGCCCCAGCATTTT
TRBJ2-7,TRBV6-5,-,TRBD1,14,CASSRQGSSYEQYF,TGTGCCAGCAGTAGACAGGGGAGCTCCTACGAGCAGTACTTC